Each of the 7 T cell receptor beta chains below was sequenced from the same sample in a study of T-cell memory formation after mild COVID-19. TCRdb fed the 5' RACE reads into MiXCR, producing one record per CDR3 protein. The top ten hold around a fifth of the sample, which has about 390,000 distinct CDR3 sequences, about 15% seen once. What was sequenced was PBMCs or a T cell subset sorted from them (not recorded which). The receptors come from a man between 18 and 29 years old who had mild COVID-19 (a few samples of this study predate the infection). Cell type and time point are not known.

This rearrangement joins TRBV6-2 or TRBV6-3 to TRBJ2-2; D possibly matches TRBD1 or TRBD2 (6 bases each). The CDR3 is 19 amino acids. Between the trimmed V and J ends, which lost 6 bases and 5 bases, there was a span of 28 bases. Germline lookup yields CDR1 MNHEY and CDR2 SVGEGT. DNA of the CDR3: TGTGCCAGCAGAAGGAGGCGGAATTCGGGGGCGGCAGATACCGGGGAGCTGTTTTTT. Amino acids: CASRRRRNSGAADTGELFF.

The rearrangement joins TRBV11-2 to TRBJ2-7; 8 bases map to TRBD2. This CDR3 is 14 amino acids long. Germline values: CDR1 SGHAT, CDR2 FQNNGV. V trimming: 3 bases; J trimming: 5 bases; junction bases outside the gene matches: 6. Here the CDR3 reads CASSFSSGAHEQYF. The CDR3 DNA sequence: TGTGCCAGCAGCTTTAGTAGCGGGGCCCACGAGCAGTACTTC. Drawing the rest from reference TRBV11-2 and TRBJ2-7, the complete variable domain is EAGVAQSPRYKIIEKRQSVAFWCNPISGHATLYWYQQILGQGPKLLIQFQNNGVVDDSQLPKDRFSAERLKGVDSTLKIQPAKLEDSAVYLCASSFSSGAHEQYFGPGTRLTVT.

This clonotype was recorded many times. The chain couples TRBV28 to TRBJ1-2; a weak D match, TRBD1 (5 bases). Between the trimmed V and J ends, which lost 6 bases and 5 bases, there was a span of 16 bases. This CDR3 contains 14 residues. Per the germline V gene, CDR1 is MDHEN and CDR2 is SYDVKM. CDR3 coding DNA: TGTGCCAGCAGGACCCCCGGGGGGATTTATGGCTACACCTTC. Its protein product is CASRTPGGIYGYTF.

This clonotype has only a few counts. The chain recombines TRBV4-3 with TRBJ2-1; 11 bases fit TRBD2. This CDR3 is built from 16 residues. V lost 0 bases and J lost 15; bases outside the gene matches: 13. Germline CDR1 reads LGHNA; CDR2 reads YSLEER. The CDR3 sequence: CASSQDLQLSSGGLFF. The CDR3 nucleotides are TGCGCCAGCAGCCAAGATCTACAACTGTCTAGCGGGGGGCTGTTCTTC.

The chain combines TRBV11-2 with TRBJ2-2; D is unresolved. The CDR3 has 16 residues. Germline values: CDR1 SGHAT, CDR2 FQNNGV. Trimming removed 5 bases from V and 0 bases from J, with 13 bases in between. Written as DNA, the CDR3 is TGTGCCAGCAGCCCCCCCATGGGCCCGAACACCGGGGAGCTGTTTTTT. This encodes CASSPPMGPNTGELFF.

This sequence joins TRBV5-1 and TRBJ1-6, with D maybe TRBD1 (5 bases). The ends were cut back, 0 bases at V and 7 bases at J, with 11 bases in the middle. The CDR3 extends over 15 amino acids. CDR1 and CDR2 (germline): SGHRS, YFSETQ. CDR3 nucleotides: TGCGCCAGCAGCTTGGGAGACAGTGGGAATTCACCCCTCCACTTT. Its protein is CASSLGDSGNSPLHF.

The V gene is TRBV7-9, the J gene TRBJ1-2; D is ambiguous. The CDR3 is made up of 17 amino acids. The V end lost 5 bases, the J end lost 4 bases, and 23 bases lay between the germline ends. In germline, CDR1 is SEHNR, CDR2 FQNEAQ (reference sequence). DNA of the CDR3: TGTGCCAGCAGCGCCCTGAGGACGCGACAACCAGCCTATGGCTACACCTTC. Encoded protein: CASSALRTRQPAYGYTF.